The T cell receptor beta chain under discussion was sequenced for a study of metastatic and nonmetastatic thyroid tumors. Study context: For malignant and benign thyroid patients, tumor or nodule tissue and blood were the sources whose repertoires were compared. The study's findings and limits: Reportedly, malignant thyroid tumors had significantly higher TCR beta diversity than benign nodules, in blood and tumor.

The CDR3 consists of 16 residues. CDR1 and CDR2 from the germline V gene are KGHSH and LQKENI. The ends lost 0 bases at V and 2 bases at J; junction bases unmatched: 4. With MiXCR, TCRdb reprocessed the PCR reads. The table records tens of thousands of clones, 35% to 45% of them present only once. The entire patient cohort was treatment-naive prior to thyroid surgery. This clone was counted many times. No antigen is known for it. The genes are TRBV18 and TRBJ2-1, with 7 bases matching TRBD2. The receptor comes from a male donor with papillary thyroid cancer or a benign thyroid nodule (not recorded which). Some clones in this sample may be carry-over from other donors' samples. The sample was blood. The CDR3 is CASSPPSSGAYNEQFF. The CDR3 region has the DNA TGTGCCAGCTCACCACCTTCAAGCGGGGCCTACAATGAGCAGTTCTTC.